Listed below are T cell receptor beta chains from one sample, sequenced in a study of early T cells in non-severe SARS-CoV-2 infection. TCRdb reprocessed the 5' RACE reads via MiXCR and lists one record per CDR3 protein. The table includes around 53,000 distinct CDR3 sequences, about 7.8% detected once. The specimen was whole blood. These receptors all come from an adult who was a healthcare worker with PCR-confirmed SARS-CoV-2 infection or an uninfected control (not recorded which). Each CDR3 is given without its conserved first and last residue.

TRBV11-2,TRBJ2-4,ASSLEVAKNIQY
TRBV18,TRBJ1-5,ASSPPGGSQPQH
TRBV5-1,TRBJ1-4,ASSFATNEKLF
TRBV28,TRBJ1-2,AMRDSRETGGYT
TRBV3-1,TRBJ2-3,ASSQDPDTQY
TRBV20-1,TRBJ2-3,SARASGGRPTDTQY
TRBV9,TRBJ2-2,ASSTGTINTGELF
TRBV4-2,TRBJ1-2,ASRSGANYGYT
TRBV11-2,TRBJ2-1,ASSLLGNYNEQF
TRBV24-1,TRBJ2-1,ATSALPEGSDEQF
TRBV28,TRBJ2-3,ASRLNTDTQY